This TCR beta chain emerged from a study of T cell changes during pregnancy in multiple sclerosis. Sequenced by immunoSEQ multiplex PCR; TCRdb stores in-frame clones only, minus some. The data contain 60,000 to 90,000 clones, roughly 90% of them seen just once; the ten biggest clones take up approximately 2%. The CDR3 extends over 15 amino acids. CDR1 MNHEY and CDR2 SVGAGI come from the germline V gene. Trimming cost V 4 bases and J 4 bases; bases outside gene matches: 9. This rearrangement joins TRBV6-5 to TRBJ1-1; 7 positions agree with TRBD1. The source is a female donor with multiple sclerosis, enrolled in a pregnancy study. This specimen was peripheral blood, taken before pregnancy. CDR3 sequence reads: CASSSQPPGGTEAFF. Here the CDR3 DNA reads TGTGCCAGCAGTTCGCAACCTCCAGGGGGCACTGAAGCTTTCTTT.